Below are 20 T cell receptor beta chains sequenced from a single sample in a study of T-cell memory formation after mild COVID-19. TCRdb redid the calling of the 5' RACE reads with MiXCR, one entry per CDR3 protein. This sample has about 400,000 distinct CDR3 sequences, with 24% found just once. The sample taken for sequencing was PBMCs or a T cell subset sorted from them (not recorded which). The receptor set was obtained from an adult woman who had mild COVID-19 (a few samples of this study predate the infection). Cell type and time point are not known.

This clonotype was seen only a few times. CDR3 DNA sequence: TGTGCCAGCAGCCAAGCGACAGAACGGGGTGGCTACACCTTC. Residues: CASSQATERGGYTF. J is TRBJ1-2 and V is TRBV4-2; weak D call: TRBD1 (5 bases). The germline V gene encodes CDR1 LGHNA and CDR2 YNFKEQ. V gave up 1 base and J gave up 7 bases, with 13 bases separating them. This CDR3 spans 14 amino acids.

The chain links TRBV6-2 or TRBV6-3 to TRBJ2-2; possible D gene TRBD1, 6 bases. V was pared by 7 bases and J by 0 bases, with 12 bases between. Germline V gene sequence: CDR1 MNHEY, CDR2 SVGEGT. The CDR3 length is 15 residues. CDR3 DNA sequence: TGTGCCAGCAATAAAGGGGGAGCGAACACCGGGGAGCTGTTTTTT. Protein sequence: CASNKGGANTGELFF.

This clonotype was seen a few times. This rearrangement joins TRBV15 to TRBJ2-5; 12 nucleotides agree with TRBD2. The germline gives CDR1 LNHNV, CDR2 YYDKDF (reference sequence). The ends lost 1 base at V and 3 bases at J; junction bases unmatched: 3. The CDR3 extends over 16 amino acids. The CDR3 loop is CATSRVLAGGKETQYF. In DNA form, the CDR3 reads TGTGCCACCAGCAGAGTACTAGCGGGAGGTAAAGAGACCCAGTACTTC.

J is TRBJ1-2 and V is TRBV18; D call uncertain. CDR3 length: 15 residues. Germline V lookup: CDR1 KGHSH, CDR2 LQKENI. The ends were cut back, 4 bases at V and 2 bases at J, with 14 bases in the middle. CDR3 residues: CASSLLLDGNYGYTF. The CDR3 region has the DNA TGTGCCAGCTCACTACTACTGGACGGAAACTATGGCTACACCTTC.

This clonotype has a handful of counts. The J gene is TRBJ2-3, the V gene TRBV7-9, with no clear D. CDR1 is SEHNR, CDR2 FQNEAQ, per germline (reference sequence). The CDR3 totals 16 residues. Trimming cost V 1 base and J 0 bases, with 11 bases left between them. CDR3 in amino acids: CASSLGRQSSTDTQYF. CDR3 coding DNA: TGTGCCAGCAGCTTAGGCAGGCAATCTAGCACAGATACGCAGTATTTT.

Only a few counts were recorded for this clonotype. The chain uses TRBV18 and TRBJ1-1; D call uncertain. There are 13 residues in the CDR3. Germline lookup yields CDR1 KGHSH and CDR2 LQKENI. V lost 1 base and J 11 bases, leaving 14 bases between the germline ends. CDR3 sequence reads: CASSPRATGEAFF. The CDR3 nucleotides are TGTGCCAGCTCACCACGGGCCACCGGAGAGGCTTTCTTT.

This chain links TRBV7-9 with TRBJ2-7; unclear D gene. V lost 5 bases and J 7 bases, leaving 21 bases between the germline ends. The germline V gene encodes CDR1 SEHNR and CDR2 FQNEAQ (reference sequence). The CDR3 is 15 residues long. CDR3 DNA: TGTGCCAGCAGCGATGATCCTACCGTTGTGATGGAGCAGTACTTC. It codes for CASSDDPTVVMEQYF.

This clonotype was recorded a few times. The chain joins TRBV3-1 to TRBJ2-3; 12 bases align to TRBD2. J lost 4 bases, V lost 0 bases, and 14 bases had no gene match. The CDR3 covers 20 residues. Germline lookup yields CDR1 LGHDT and CDR2 YNNKEL (reference sequence). The CDR3 DNA sequence: TGTGCCAGCAGCCAAGACTGGAGGACTAGCGGGGCGAACGGGGCAGATACGCAGTATTTT. This encodes CASSQDWRTSGANGADTQYF.

This clonotype has more than one count but fewer than ten. The rearrangement uses TRBV7-6 and TRBJ2-1; 8 bases fit TRBD2. Germline CDR1 reads SGHVS; CDR2 reads FNYEAQ. Germline trimming cut 5 bases from V and 1 base from J; bases unmatched to any gene: 7. There are 16 residues in the CDR3. The CDR3 spells CASSPTSGGSYNEQFF. The CDR3 nucleotides read TGTGCCAGCAGCCCCACCAGCGGGGGATCCTACAATGAGCAGTTCTTC.

The rearrangement uses TRBV7-9 and TRBJ2-7; D is perhaps TRBD2 (5 bases). Germline V gene lookup returns CDR1 SEHNR and CDR2 FQNEAQ (reference sequence). There are 15 residues in the CDR3. The V gene lost 1 base and the J gene lost 0 bases, with 10 bases spanning the gap. In DNA, the CDR3 is TGTGCCAGCAGCTTAGGGTTCCTAGCCTCCTACGAGCAGTACTTC. Translation: CASSLGFLASYEQYF.

The CDR3 bases are TGCGCCAGCAGCTTGGATCTTAATCAGCCCCAGCATTTT. Its translation is CASSLDLNQPQHF. The chain joins TRBV5-1 to TRBJ1-5, with D uncertain. CDR1 is SGHRS, CDR2 YFSETQ, per germline. CDR3 length equals 13 residues. Trimming pared 0 bases from V and 4 bases from J, leaving 5 bases between.

This sequence joins TRBV29-1 and TRBJ2-1; 10 nucleotides align to TRBD2. CDR1 and CDR2 (germline): SQVTM, ANQGSEA. Trimming removed 6 bases from V and 0 bases from J; junction bases left unmatched: 23. CDR3 size: 21 residues. Written as DNA, the CDR3 is TGCAGCGTCACCTTCCCTCTGGGACTAGCGCCCCGAGGTGGCTCCTACAATGAGCAGTTCTTC. Its protein product is CSVTFPLGLAPRGGSYNEQFF.

The chain couples TRBV10-3 to TRBJ2-3, with TRBD2 matching 7 bases. CDR1 and CDR2 from the germline V gene are ENHRY and SYGVKD. J lost 0 bases, V lost 10 bases, and 7 bases had no gene match. The CDR3 contains 14 residues. As DNA, the CDR3 is TGTGCCACGGCGGGGGAACCCAGCACAGATACGCAGTATTTT. It encodes CATAGEPSTDTQYF.

This clonotype was seen only once. V usage is TRBV10-3 and J usage is TRBJ2-5; perhaps TRBD2 as D (7 bases). V was cut by 4 bases and J by 1 base, with 10 bases left in between. Germline CDR1 and CDR2: ENHRY and SYGVKD. The CDR3 has 14 amino acids. CDR3 protein: CAISAAGAQETQYF. As DNA, the CDR3 is TGTGCCATCAGTGCGGCGGGGGCCCAAGAGACCCAGTACTTC.

This clonotype appeared a few times. The chain employs TRBV20-1 and TRBJ1-1, with D unresolved. Trimming cost V 6 bases and J 4 bases, with 15 bases left between them. Looked up from germline, CDR1 is DFQATT and CDR2 is SNEGSKA (reference sequence). The CDR3 loop spans 13 amino acids. The CDR3 loop reads CSALGGGATEAFF. CDR3 nucleotide sequence: TGCAGTGCCTTGGGCGGAGGTGCCACTGAAGCTTTCTTT.

The J gene is TRBJ2-2, the V gene TRBV19; tentatively, D is TRBD2 (5 bases). Trimming cost V 1 base and J 2 bases, with 8 bases left between them. CDR1 is LNHDA and CDR2 is SQIVND in the germline V gene (reference sequence). The CDR3 is 15 amino acids. CDR3: CASSIVGRNTGELFF. For the CDR3, the DNA is TGTGCCAGTAGTATAGTTGGGAGAAACACCGGGGAGCTGTTTTTT.

This rearrangement joins TRBV2 to TRBJ2-7, with a possible D match to TRBD2 (6 bases). The CDR3 contains 14 residues. Germline CDR1 reads SNHLY; CDR2 reads FYNNEI. The ends were cut back, 4 bases at V and 2 bases at J, with 12 bases in the middle. The CDR3 is CASSVRGATYEQYF. The CDR3 coding sequence is TGTGCCAGCAGTGTTCGCGGGGCCACCTACGAGCAGTACTTC.

The rearrangement uses TRBV20-1 and TRBJ1-6; possibly TRBD1 for D (5 bases). This CDR3 region has 16 residues. From germline, CDR1 is DFQATT and CDR2 SNEGSKA (reference sequence). The V gene lost 1 base and the J gene lost 0 bases, with 10 bases spanning the gap. CDR3 nucleotide sequence: TGCAGTGCTAGAGGGGGGGGGAGCTCCTATAATTCACCCCTCCACTTT. This sequence encodes CSARGGGSSYNSPLHF.

The chain links TRBV3-1 to TRBJ2-7; 9 bases fit TRBD2. There are 16 residues in the CDR3. CDR1 is LGHDT, CDR2 YNNKEL, per germline (reference sequence). Unmatched junction bases numbered 8, after V lost 0 bases and J lost 5 bases. CDR3 amino acids: CASSQDVGSGRNEQYF. CDR3 DNA sequence: TGTGCCAGCAGCCAAGATGTCGGTAGCGGGAGAAACGAGCAGTACTTC.

This clonotype was observed a handful of times. The rearrangement uses TRBV6-5 and TRBJ1-5; possibly TRBD1 for D (5 bases). The CDR3 sequence is 17 residues long. Looked up from germline, CDR1 is MNHEY and CDR2 is SVGAGI. V lost 6 bases to trimming and J lost 2 bases, with 20 bases between them. The CDR3 loop is CASSLKWGGSGNQPQHF. CDR3 coding DNA: TGTGCCAGCAGCCTAAAGTGGGGGGGGAGCGGCAATCAGCCCCAGCATTTT.